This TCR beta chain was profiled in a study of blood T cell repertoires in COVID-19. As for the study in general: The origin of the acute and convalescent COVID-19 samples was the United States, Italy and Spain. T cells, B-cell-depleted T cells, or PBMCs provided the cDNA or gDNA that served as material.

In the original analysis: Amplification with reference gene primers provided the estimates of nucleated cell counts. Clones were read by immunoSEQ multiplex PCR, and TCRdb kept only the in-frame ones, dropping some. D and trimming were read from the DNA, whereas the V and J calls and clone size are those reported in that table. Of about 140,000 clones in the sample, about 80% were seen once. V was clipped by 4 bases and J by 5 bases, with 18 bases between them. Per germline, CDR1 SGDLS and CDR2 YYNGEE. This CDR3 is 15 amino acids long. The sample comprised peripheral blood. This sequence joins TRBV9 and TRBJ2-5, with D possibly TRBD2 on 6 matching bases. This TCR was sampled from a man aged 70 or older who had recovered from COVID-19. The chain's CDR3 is CASSHGGPEEETQYF. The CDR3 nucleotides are TGTGCCAGCAGCCATGGAGGGCCCGAGGAGGAGACCCAGTACTTC.